Shown below are 22 T cell receptor beta chains from a single sample sequenced in a study of OX40 agonist ivuxolimab in advanced cancers. Repertoires were generated with immunoSEQ multiplex PCR, while TCRdb's copy carries only in-frame clones and drops some. Of 65,000 to 85,000 clones in the sample, approximately 84% were seen once. The sample was CD4+ or CD8+ T cells sorted from blood, taken in a trial of the OX40 agonist ivuxolimab. The source is an adult with an advanced solid tumor such as melanoma, head and neck, liver or kidney cancer.

The table lists this clone with a few counts. The rearrangement uses TRBV4-2 and TRBJ1-5, with D uncertain. The V and J ends lost 0 bases and 2 bases respectively, with 8 bases between them. The germline V gene encodes CDR1 LGHNA and CDR2 YNFKEQ. The CDR3 is 15 residues long. The DNA of the CDR3 is TGTGCCAGCAGCCAAGATAGGCTGGGCAATCAGCCCCAGCATTTT. This sequence encodes CASSQDRLGNQPQHF.

The rearrangement uses TRBV29-1 and TRBJ2-2; D is perhaps TRBD1 (5 bases). Trimming pared 3 bases from V and 7 bases from J, leaving 12 bases between. The CDR3 has 13 residues. Looked up from germline, CDR1 is SQVTM and CDR2 is ANQGSEA. Written as DNA, the CDR3 is TGCAGCGTTGAGGCAGGGCACGTCGGGGAGCTGTTTTTT. Protein product: CSVEAGHVGELFF.

The rearrangement joins TRBV2 to TRBJ2-7, with 9 nucleotides matching TRBD1. Germline CDR1 reads SNHLY; CDR2 reads FYNNEI. This CDR3 region has 12 residues. V was clipped by 10 bases and J by 2 bases; unmatched bases: 3. CDR3 bases: TGTGCCATCCGGGACAGGGCCTACGAGCAGTACTTC. Amino acid sequence: CAIRDRAYEQYF.

The genes are TRBV9 and TRBJ1-2, with D perhaps TRBD1 (6 bases). This CDR3 is 13 amino acids long. Germline CDR1 SGDLS, CDR2 YYNGEE. The V end was cut by 4 bases, the J end by 11 bases, with 18 bases between. The CDR3 DNA follows: TGTGCCAGCAGCCCCATACGTACAGGGATTTACACCTTC. Translation gives CASSPIRTGIYTF.

The chain links TRBV7-2 to TRBJ1-5; D possibly corresponds to TRBD1 (5 bases). The CDR3 consists of 18 residues. Trimming left V 5 bases short and J 2 bases short, with 22 bases between. From germline, CDR1 is SGHTA and CDR2 FQGNSA. CDR3 protein: CASSPAIDRSVRNQPQHF. CDR3 bases: TGTGCCAGCAGCCCGGCCATAGACAGAAGCGTGCGCAATCAGCCCCAGCATTTT.

The V and J genes are TRBV19 and TRBJ2-7; weak D call: TRBD1 (6 bases). The CDR3 has 16 residues. V lost 5 bases to trimming and J lost 0 bases, with 17 bases between them. Looked up from germline, CDR1 is LNHDA and CDR2 is SQIVND (reference sequence). CDR3: CASSGVGTKDSYEQYF. In nucleotides, the CDR3 is TGTGCCAGTAGTGGGGTGGGGACAAAAGACTCCTACGAGCAGTACTTC.

CDR3: CASSLIAPRGETQYF. The CDR3 nucleotides are TGCGCCAGCAGCTTAATTGCCCCAAGGGGAGAGACCCAGTACTTC. The chain links TRBV5-1 to TRBJ2-5; weak D call: TRBD1 (5 bases). Trimming removed 2 bases at V and 4 bases at J, with 15 bases between. The CDR3 spans 15 residues. The V gene's germline CDR1 is SGHRS and CDR2 YFSETQ.

This clone is termed medium-sized. The V and J genes are TRBV29-1 and TRBJ1-2; 7 bases match TRBD1. V lost 0 bases, J lost 7 bases, and 5 bases stayed unmatched. The CDR3 has 13 residues. Germline loops: CDR1 SQVTM, CDR2 ANQGSEA. The DNA of the CDR3 is TGCAGCGTTGAAGAACTAGGGGGCCTTGGCTACACCTTC. Residues: CSVEELGGLGYTF. The complete variable domain, with remaining parts taken from reference TRBV29-1 and TRBJ1-2, reads SAVISQKPSRDICQRGTSLTIQCQVDSQVTMMFWYRQQPGQSLTLIATANQGSEATYESGFVIDKFPISRPNLTFSTLTVSNMSPEDSSIYLCSVEELGGLGYTFGSGTRLTVV.

The chain employs TRBV19 and TRBJ2-1, with TRBD2 matching over 10 bases. Germline V gives CDR1 LNHDA, CDR2 SQIVND (reference sequence). CDR3 size: 16 residues. Unmatched junction bases numbered 7, after V lost 6 bases and J lost 2 bases. The CDR3 DNA follows: TGTGCCAGTAGCTCCTTCCTAGCGGGGGCCTACAATGAGCAGTTCTTC. Translation gives CASSSFLAGAYNEQFF. The variable domain in full, with the rest retrieved from reference TRBV19 and TRBJ2-1, is DGGITQSPKYLFRKEGQNVTLSCEQNLNHDAMYWYRQDPGQGLRLIYYSQIVNDFQKGDIAEGYSVSREKKESFPLTVTSAQKNPTAFYLCASSSFLAGAYNEQFFGPGTRLTVL.

V and J are TRBV27 and TRBJ1-2; TRBD1 matches 9 bases. V lost 5 bases, J lost 5 bases, and 15 bases stayed unmatched. The CDR3 has 17 amino acids. Germline values: CDR1 MNHEY, CDR2 SMNVEV (reference sequence). Written as DNA, the CDR3 is TGTGCCAGCAGTCCCCGCGGGACAGGGATTTCCTATTATGGCTACACCTTC. This codes for CASSPRGTGISYYGYTF.

This clone was observed a handful of times. This chain links TRBV4-2 with TRBJ1-3, with D hard to call. V dropped 4 bases and J dropped 2 bases, with 12 bases sitting between them. Looked up from germline, CDR1 is LGHNA and CDR2 is YNFKEQ. This CDR3 is 15 amino acids long. CDR3 amino acids: CASSLERSTGNTIYF. The CDR3 bases are TGTGCCAGCAGCCTCGAAAGGTCGACTGGAAACACCATATATTTT.

In its sample, this clone was seen once. This rearrangement joins TRBV7-2 to TRBJ1-3, with 7 bases that match TRBD1. CDR3 size: 14 residues. Trimming at V came to 8 bases and at J to 4 bases, leaving 8 bases not matched to a gene. Germline CDR1 and CDR2: SGHTA and FQGNSA. CDR3 nucleotide sequence: TGTGCCAGCGTAGAGGGGGCATGGGGAAACACCATATATTTT. Translation: CASVEGAWGNTIYF.

The rearrangement joins TRBV28 to TRBJ1-6, with D uncertain. Trimming removed 7 bases from V and 8 bases from J, with 15 bases in between. CDR1 and CDR2 (germline): MDHEN, SYDVKM. The CDR3 has 14 amino acids. CDR3 region: CASTYHTEDSPLHF. The CDR3 coding sequence is TGTGCCAGCACCTACCATACGGAGGATTCACCCCTCCACTTT.

In its sample, this clone was seen a few times. V and J are TRBV6-5 and TRBJ2-1; 12 bases fit TRBD2. V gave up 4 bases and J gave up 9 bases; unmatched junction bases: 4. This CDR3 has 14 residues. The germline V gene encodes CDR1 MNHEY and CDR2 SVGAGI. CDR3 protein: CASSSSGRAFEQFF. The CDR3, as DNA: TGTGCCAGCAGTTCTAGCGGGAGGGCATTTGAGCAGTTCTTC.

The V and J genes are TRBV29-1 and TRBJ1-1; no clear D. CDR1 and CDR2 from the germline V gene are SQVTM and ANQGSEA. The CDR3 spans 14 residues. V was shortened by 4 bases and J by 0 bases, with 12 bases between the two germline ends. CDR3 protein: CSVGSGIMNTEAFF. CDR3 bases: TGCAGCGTTGGAAGTGGGATAATGAACACTGAAGCTTTCTTT. The variable domain in full, completed from reference TRBV29-1 and TRBJ1-1, reads SAVISQKPSRDICQRGTSLTIQCQVDSQVTMMFWYRQQPGQSLTLIATANQGSEATYESGFVIDKFPISRPNLTFSTLTVSNMSPEDSSIYLCSVGSGIMNTEAFFGQGTRLTVV.

V gene TRBV29-1 combines with J gene TRBJ1-1; possibly TRBD1 for D (5 bases). Germline CDR1 and CDR2: SQVTM and ANQGSEA. Between the trimmed V and J ends, which lost 5 bases and 7 bases, there was a span of 8 bases. The CDR3 spans 10 residues. CDR3 sequence: CSVQDIEAFF. The DNA of the CDR3 is TGCAGCGTTCAGGACATTGAAGCTTTCTTT.

The chain carries TRBV7-9 and TRBJ2-6; D is uncertain. The germline V gene has CDR1 SEHNR and CDR2 FQNEAQ (reference sequence). This CDR3 contains 13 residues. V was clipped by 3 bases and J by 3 bases, with 3 bases between them. This CDR3 reads CASSLLGANVLTF. In DNA form, the CDR3 reads TGTGCCAGCAGCTTGCTTGGGGCCAACGTCCTGACTTTC.

The table lists this clone with a few counts. This rearrangement joins TRBV28 to TRBJ2-7, with 7 bases that match TRBD2. Unmatched junction bases numbered 7, after V lost 9 bases and J lost 2 bases. This CDR3 is 13 amino acids long. Germline-derived CDR1 and CDR2 are MDHEN and SYDVKM. This CDR3 reads CASRLGTTYEQYF. The DNA of the CDR3 is TGTGCCAGTCGACTCGGGACTACCTACGAGCAGTACTTC.

The chain carries TRBV5-1 and TRBJ2-5, with TRBD1 as a possible D gene (6 bases). The CDR3 runs 13 residues. CDR1 is SGHRS and CDR2 is YFSETQ in the germline V gene. Trimming took off 2 bases at V and 5 bases at J, with 10 bases between the two ends. The CDR3 DNA reads as TGCGCCAGCAGCTTTACAGGGCTGGAGACCCAGTACTTC. Protein: CASSFTGLETQYF.

The chain recombines TRBV19 with TRBJ1-4; perhaps TRBD1 as D (6 bases). The CDR3 has 13 amino acids. The V gene lost 7 bases and the J gene lost 4 bases, with 10 bases spanning the gap. Per germline, CDR1 LNHDA and CDR2 SQIVND (reference sequence). CDR3 region: CASMNRVNEKLFF. The CDR3 bases are TGTGCCAGTATGAACAGGGTTAATGAAAAACTGTTTTTT.

This chain uses TRBV6-5 with TRBJ1-2, with D unclear. The CDR3 runs 14 residues. Germline-derived CDR1 and CDR2 are MNHEY and SVGAGI. This CDR3 is CVGRPSSFLGGYTF. Written as DNA, the CDR3 is TGTGTCGGACGGCCGTCGTCTTTTTTGGGTGGCTACACCTTC.

This clone has a single count. The V gene is TRBV10-3, the J gene TRBJ2-2, with D perhaps TRBD1 or TRBD2 (5 bases each). This CDR3 has 15 residues. Between the trimmed V and J ends, which lost 6 bases and 5 bases, there was a span of 16 bases. Germline V gives CDR1 ENHRY, CDR2 SYGVKD. Written as DNA, the CDR3 is TGTGCCATCAGCGAGACAGTGGGGGTGACCGGGGAGCTGTTTTTT. It translates to CAISETVGVTGELFF.